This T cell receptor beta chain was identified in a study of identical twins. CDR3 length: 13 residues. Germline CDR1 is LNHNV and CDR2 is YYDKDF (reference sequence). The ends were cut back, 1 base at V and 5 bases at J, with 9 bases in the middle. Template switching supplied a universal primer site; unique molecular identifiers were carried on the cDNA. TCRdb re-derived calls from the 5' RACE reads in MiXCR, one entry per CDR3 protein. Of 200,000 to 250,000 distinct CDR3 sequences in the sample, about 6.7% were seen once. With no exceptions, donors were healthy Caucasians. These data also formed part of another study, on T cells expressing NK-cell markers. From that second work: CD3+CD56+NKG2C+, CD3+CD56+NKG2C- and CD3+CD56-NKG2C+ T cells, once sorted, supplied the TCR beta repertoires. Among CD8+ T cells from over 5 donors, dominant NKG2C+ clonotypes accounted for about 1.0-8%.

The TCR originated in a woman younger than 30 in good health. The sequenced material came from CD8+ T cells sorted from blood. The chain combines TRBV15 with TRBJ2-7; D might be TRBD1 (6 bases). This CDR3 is CATSRGTGNEQYF. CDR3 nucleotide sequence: TGTGCCACCAGCAGAGGAACAGGGAACGAGCAGTACTTC. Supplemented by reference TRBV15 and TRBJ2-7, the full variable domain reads DAMVIQNPRYQVTQFGKPVTLSCSQTLNHNVMYWYQQKSSQAPKLLFHYYDKDFNNEADTPDNFQSRRPNTSFCFLDIRSPGLGDTAMYLCATSRGTGNEQYFGPGTRLTVT.